Presented here are 19 T cell receptor beta chains from one specimen sequenced in a study of blood T cell repertoires in COVID-19. Sequencing was performed with immunoSEQ multiplex PCR; in TCRdb, only in-frame clones are kept and a portion is missing. The top ten clones hold approximately 40% of a sample with 120,000 to 150,000 clones, 75% to 90% of them seen once. Sequenced material: peripheral blood. The receptor set was obtained from a middle-aged man who had recovered from COVID-19.

The CDR3 protein is CASSPYEQGSGANVLTF. The DNA of the CDR3 is TGTGCCAGCTCACCCTACGAACAGGGCTCTGGGGCCAACGTCCTGACTTTC. The chain has TRBV18 and TRBJ2-6; tentative D call: TRBD1 (6 bases). The germline gives CDR1 KGHSH, CDR2 LQKENI. The ends were cut back, 3 bases at V and 0 bases at J, with 12 bases in the middle. CDR3 size: 17 residues.

This chain joins TRBV7-9 and TRBJ2-3; 8 bases match TRBD2. J lost 0 bases, V lost 5 bases, and 7 bases had no gene match. Per the germline V gene, CDR1 is SEHNR and CDR2 is FQNEAQ (reference sequence). This CDR3 has 16 amino acids. The CDR3 nucleotides are TGTGCCAGCAGCCGTTTTAGCGGGGTTAGCACAGATACGCAGTATTTT. This encodes CASSRFSGVSTDTQYF.

V is TRBV6-1 and J is TRBJ1-2; no firm D call. The CDR3 sequence is 12 residues long. V gave up 0 bases and J gave up 6 bases, with 5 bases separating them. Germline CDR1 MNHNS, CDR2 SASEGT. The CDR3, as DNA: TGTGCCAGCAGTGAAGCCGGGGATGGCTACACCTTC. This sequence encodes CASSEAGDGYTF.

This chain links TRBV30 with TRBJ1-6; D is uncertain. Germline V lookup: CDR1 GTSNPN, CDR2 SVGIG (reference sequence). Trimming took off 2 bases at V and 7 bases at J, with 6 bases between the two ends. This CDR3 region has 12 residues. CDR3 in amino acids: CAWSLANSPLHF. In DNA, the CDR3 is TGTGCCTGGAGTCTGGCCAATTCACCCCTCCACTTT.

The V and J genes are TRBV7-9 and TRBJ1-2, with D uncertain. Germline V gene data show CDR1 as SEHNR and CDR2 as FQNEAQ (reference sequence). The CDR3 loop spans 14 amino acids. V was pared by 2 bases and J by 9 bases, with 16 bases between. The DNA for the CDR3 is TGTGCCAGCAGCTTAAACCAGGTCCCAGTGAGCTACACCTTC. As protein: CASSLNQVPVSYTF. The variable domain in full, with the rest retrieved from reference TRBV7-9 and TRBJ1-2, is DTGVSQNPRHKITKRGQNVTFRCDPISEHNRLYWYRQTLGQGPEFLTYFQNEAQLEKSRLLSDRFSAERPKGSFSTLEIQRTEQGDSAMYLCASSLNQVPVSYTFGSGTRLTVV.

The rearrangement joins TRBV18 to TRBJ1-2, with D perhaps TRBD1 (5 bases). Germline CDR1 KGHSH, CDR2 LQKENI. V lost 2 bases, J lost 3 bases, and 10 bases lay in between. The CDR3 runs 14 residues. The CDR3 region is CASSPNQGDYGYTF. CDR3 coding DNA: TGTGCCAGCTCACCAAATCAGGGTGACTATGGCTACACCTTC.

The chain is built from TRBV9 and TRBJ2-6; the D gene is possibly TRBD1 (6 bases). This CDR3 is 18 amino acids long. The germline V gene encodes CDR1 SGDLS and CDR2 YYNGEE. With 3 bases removed from V and 0 bases from J, the gap between germline ends came to 16 bases. CDR3 DNA sequence: TGTGCCAGCAGCGCCCCCGGGACATTAAGCTCTGGGGCCAACGTCCTGACTTTC. Translation gives CASSAPGTLSSGANVLTF.

The V and J genes are TRBV6-5 and TRBJ1-1; D gene unclear. V was pared by 2 bases and J by 11 bases, with 18 bases between. The CDR3 covers 14 residues. Germline lookup yields CDR1 MNHEY and CDR2 SVGAGI. The CDR3 loop is CASSYRVSSQRAFF. The CDR3, as DNA: TGTGCCAGCAGTTACCGGGTCAGCAGCCAGAGGGCTTTCTTT.

The J gene is TRBJ2-5, the V gene TRBV6-2 or TRBV6-3; 10 bases line up with TRBD1. Losses at the gene ends were 5 bases for V and 4 bases for J; bases not matched to a gene: 4. CDR3 length equals 14 residues. CDR1 is MNHEY and CDR2 is SVGEGT in the germline V gene. The chain's CDR3 is CASSGQGVGETQYF. Written as DNA, the CDR3 is TGTGCCAGCAGTGGACAGGGGGTGGGAGAGACCCAGTACTTC.

J is TRBJ2-7 and V is TRBV5-4, with TRBD1 matching 9 bases. Losses at the gene ends were 4 bases for V and 5 bases for J; bases not matched to a gene: 10. The CDR3 is 15 residues long. Per the germline V gene, CDR1 is SGHNT and CDR2 is YYREEE (reference sequence). The CDR3 region has the DNA TGTGCCAGCAGCCCACTGACAGGGGGAAGCCACGAGCAGTACTTC. Its translation is CASSPLTGGSHEQYF.

The rearrangement uses TRBV7-9 and TRBJ1-1, with no clear D. This CDR3 comprises 15 residues. The germline V and J ends were trimmed by 6 bases and 5 bases, with 19 bases remaining between them. The germline gives CDR1 SEHNR, CDR2 FQNEAQ (reference sequence). CDR3: CASSSGGRIVTEAFF. As DNA, the CDR3 is TGTGCCAGCAGTTCGGGTGGCCGAATCGTAACTGAAGCTTTCTTT.

The chain couples TRBV5-6 to TRBJ2-3; D possibly corresponds to TRBD2 (6 bases). The CDR3 sequence is 14 residues long. Germline V gene lookup returns CDR1 SGHDT and CDR2 YYEEEE. V was clipped by 4 bases and J by 4 bases, with 13 bases between them. CDR3 residues: CASSRTTYPDTQYF. In DNA, the CDR3 is TGTGCCAGCAGCCGGACTACCTACCCAGATACGCAGTATTTT.

The V and J genes are TRBV5-4 and TRBJ2-1; D remains ambiguous. V was clipped by 2 bases and J by 8 bases, with 8 bases between them. In germline, CDR1 is SGHNT, CDR2 YYREEE (reference sequence). The CDR3 loop spans 12 amino acids. Written as DNA, the CDR3 is TGTGCCAGCAGCTTCCGAGGAGATGAGCAGTTCTTC. This sequence encodes CASSFRGDEQFF. Full variable domain (missing parts from reference TRBV5-4 and TRBJ2-1): ETGVTQSPTHLIKTRGQQVTLRCSSQSGHNTVSWYQQALGQGPQFIFQYYREEENGRGNFPPRFSGLQFPNYSSELNVNALELDDSALYLCASSFRGDEQFFGPGTRLTVL.

This clone appeared once. The chain is built from TRBV7-3 and TRBJ2-1; D possibly corresponds to TRBD2 (5 bases). The CDR3 totals 17 residues. Germline V CDR1 and CDR2: SGHTA, FQGTGA. The V gene lost 5 bases and the J gene lost 0 bases, with 17 bases spanning the gap. CDR3 DNA: TGTGCCAGCAGCACCCCGGAAGGACTGAGCTCCTACAATGAGCAGTTCTTC. It encodes CASSTPEGLSSYNEQFF.

This chain links TRBV30 with TRBJ1-1; the match to TRBD1 covers 7 bases. The CDR3 runs to 13 residues. The germline gives CDR1 GTSNPN, CDR2 SVGIG (reference sequence). Trimming cost V 2 bases and J 11 bases; bases outside gene matches: 11. CDR3 sequence: CAWSLRQGNYAFF. CDR3 DNA: TGTGCCTGGAGTCTTCGACAGGGAAATTACGCTTTCTTT.

V and J are TRBV9 and TRBJ1-2; D possibly corresponds to TRBD1 (6 bases). Germline loops: CDR1 SGDLS, CDR2 YYNGEE. V was shortened by 0 bases and J by 4 bases, with 13 bases between the two germline ends. The CDR3 length is 15 residues. The chain's CDR3 is CASSVELGRGYGYTF. For the CDR3, the DNA is TGTGCCAGCAGCGTAGAGTTGGGCAGGGGCTATGGCTACACCTTC.

This chain connects TRBV5-4 to TRBJ1-2; 11 bases align to TRBD1. J gave up 5 bases and V 4 bases, and 10 bases lay outside the gene matches. Germline V gives CDR1 SGHNT, CDR2 YYREEE (reference sequence). The CDR3 loop spans 16 amino acids. CDR3 nucleotide sequence: TGTGCCAGCAGCGAAAAGGGACAGGGGGACGGGTATGGCTACACCTTC. This sequence encodes CASSEKGQGDGYGYTF.

This clone came up once. The V gene is TRBV15, the J gene TRBJ2-2; D perhaps matches TRBD1 (7 bases). This CDR3 is built from 15 residues. CDR1 and CDR2 (germline): LNHNV, YYDKDF (reference sequence). V was clipped by 5 bases and J by 8 bases, with 18 bases between them. CDR3 loop: CATSQDKTGTGELFF. For the CDR3, the DNA is TGTGCCACCAGCCAGGATAAGACAGGGACTGGGGAGCTGTTTTTT.

The chain uses TRBV5-1 and TRBJ1-1, with D unresolved. CDR1 is SGHRS and CDR2 is YFSETQ in the germline V gene. Trimming took off 2 bases at V and 4 bases at J, with 12 bases between the two ends. This CDR3 comprises 14 residues. The CDR3 DNA follows: TGCGCCAGCAGCTTCCAGGAGGGCGGCACTGAAGCTTTCTTT. This encodes CASSFQEGGTEAFF.